The clone carrying this T cell receptor beta chain has more than one count but fewer than ten. No antigen is known for it. These data originate in a study of T-cell reconstitution after alpha-beta-depleted transplantation in children. Study outcomes and limitations: Diversity of TCRbeta at day 60 was high in some patients, arising from surviving recipient T cells and thymic progenitors. Once a year had passed after transplant, T-cell counts and diversity came mostly from newly produced T cells. The study reportedly traced alpha-beta T cells about two months after transplant to several hundred expanded graft clones.

V shed 6 bases and J shed 5 bases, with 29 bases lying between them. Germline values: CDR1 ENHRY, CDR2 SYGVKD. The CDR3 consists of 19 residues. Preparation of the TCRbeta library was carried out with unique molecular identifiers. TCRdb used MiXCR to reprocess the PCR reads, holding one entry per CDR3 protein. The sample contains about 200,000 distinct CDR3 sequences, approximately 8% of which appear only once. The gene calls are TRBV10-3 and TRBJ2-1; tentatively, D is TRBD1 (6 bases). Source: PBMCs, mostly from graft donor cells, taken 360 days after TCRalphabeta/CD19-depleted stem cell transplant. The clonotype was recovered from a male patient under 10 years old who had a stem cell transplant for acute myeloid leukemia, so the T cells may come from the graft donor. CDR3 in DNA: TGTGCCATCAGGCCCCCTATCGGGCCCGGTGGGGGCCAAGACAATGAGCAGTTCTTC. Translated, it gives CAIRPPIGPGGGQDNEQFF.